The 3 T cell receptor beta chains listed next were all sequenced from one sample in a study of PD-L1 blockade in urothelial cancer (TCRdb year 2017). The library was generated by the immunoSEQ multiplex PCR assay. Imported from immuneACCESS, the table was reduced by TCRdb to in-frame sequences with V and J called. These copies leave out some clones; in studies compared against another copy, an unresolved V gene accounts for under half, and the cause of the remainder is not known. The sample contains tens of thousands of clones, around four fifths of them found a single time. Jointly, the top ten make up approximately 16% of the sample. This sample's time point label indicates: pretreatment peripheral blood. The source was PBMCs, collected around atezolizumab (anti-PD-L1) treatment. Source of these receptors: a man at least 80 years old with urothelial cancer.

V and J are TRBV5-6 and TRBJ2-7; TRBD1 agrees at 10 bases. This CDR3 region has 15 residues. The germline V gene has CDR1 SGHDT and CDR2 YYEEEE. The ends lost 0 bases at V and 7 bases at J; junction bases unmatched: 7. The CDR3 here is CASSLVGTGAGEQYF. In nucleotides, the CDR3 is TGTGCCAGCAGCTTGGTTGGGACAGGGGCAGGGGAGCAGTACTTC.

This chain joins TRBV11-2 and TRBJ2-7, with D perhaps TRBD1 (6 bases). CDR3 length equals 15 residues. V lost 5 bases and J lost 0, with 14 bases in between. Germline-derived CDR1 and CDR2 are SGHAT and FQNNGV. CDR3 residues: CASSIRGPPSYEQYF. DNA for the CDR3: TGTGCCAGCAGCATCAGGGGACCCCCCTCCTACGAGCAGTACTTC.

The chain joins TRBV6-6 to TRBJ2-7; the D gene is possibly TRBD1 (5 bases). Trimming pared 5 bases from V and 3 bases from J, leaving 8 bases between. Germline values: CDR1 MNHNY, CDR2 SVGAGI (reference sequence). CDR3 length: 12 amino acids. In DNA, the CDR3 is TGTGCCAGCAGTACTCAGGGCTACGAGCAGTACTTC. Its protein product is CASSTQGYEQYF.